Listed here are 5 T cell receptor beta chains from one sample, sequenced in a study of blood T cell repertoires in COVID-19 (dated by TCRdb to 2020 to 2021). The library relied on the immunoSEQ multiplex PCR assay. This immuneACCESS table, as held by TCRdb, lists in-frame sequences with V and J called but not all clones. Of the missing ones, under half trace to an unresolved V gene in checked studies; the others have no known cause. This sample is represented by 300,000 to 400,000 clones; 70% to 90% of them were singletons. Roughly 7.2% of the sample is taken by the ten largest. The sample comprised peripheral blood. These TCRs come from a woman in her fifties or sixties with COVID-19, enrolled during active disease.

The chain combines TRBV5-6 with TRBJ1-1; no reliable D call. V was clipped by 4 bases and J by 8 bases, with 9 bases between them. Germline lookup yields CDR1 SGHDT and CDR2 YYEEEE. This CDR3 contains 11 residues. As DNA, the CDR3 is TGTGCCAGCAGCCAAAAATTCGAAGCTTTCTTT. It encodes CASSQKFEAFF.

A word on this clone: The identical CDR3 is also encoded by other nucleotide sequences in the sample. The chain links TRBV6-1 to TRBJ2-7; 11 nucleotides match TRBD2. Trimming took 0 bases from V and 0 from J; bases not matched to a gene: 1. This CDR3 has 16 residues. Looked up from germline, CDR1 is MNHNS and CDR2 is SASEGT. The DNA of the CDR3 is TGTGCCAGCAGTGAAGCCGGGACTAGCGGCTCCTACGAGCAGTACTTC. It is translated as CASSEAGTSGSYEQYF.

V is TRBV10-3 and J is TRBJ1-1; 7 bases match TRBD1. Per the germline V gene, CDR1 is ENHRY and CDR2 is SYGVKD. There are 13 residues in the CDR3. The V gene end was trimmed by 10 bases and the J gene end by 3 bases; junction bases not matched to a gene: 8. The CDR3 here is CATVRQGDTEAFF. The CDR3 DNA follows: TGTGCCACCGTCCGACAGGGAGACACTGAAGCTTTCTTT.

The chain employs TRBV18 and TRBJ1-3; 7 bases match TRBD1. V shed 5 bases, J shed 4 bases, and the junction held 2 bases outside the gene matches. The CDR3 extends over 13 amino acids. Germline loops: CDR1 KGHSH, CDR2 LQKENI. The CDR3 coding sequence is TGTGCCAGCTCATGGGACAGAGGAAACACCATATATTTT. It codes for CASSWDRGNTIYF.

CDR3 region: CAWSAGQGWNTEAFF. In DNA, the CDR3 is TGTGCCTGGAGTGCGGGACAGGGCTGGAACACTGAAGCTTTCTTT. The rearrangement links TRBV30 to TRBJ1-1, with 9 bases lining up with TRBD1. The CDR3 extends over 15 amino acids. Germline V lookup: CDR1 GTSNPN, CDR2 SVGIG (reference sequence). Trimming removed 1 base from V and 1 base from J; junction bases left unmatched: 4.